The T cell receptor (beta chain) under discussion was sequenced for a study of T cell responses to AZD1222 COVID-19 vaccine. Broader study findings: Spike-specific TCR breadth and depth both grew after two AZD1222 doses.

This clone was observed a single time. Its antigen is not identified. Sequencing used immunoSEQ multiplex PCR; TCRdb keeps in-frame clones, though not all of them. The table lists 200,000 or so clones, 87% of them singletons. The sample here was peripheral blood, taken on day 0 of MenACWY control vaccination. The clonotype comes from an adult in good health.

The CDR3 DNA follows: TGTGCCATCAGTGAGTCTGGCGCCGGGGAGCTGTTTTTT. This sequence encodes CAISESGAGELFF. The chain recombines TRBV10-3 with TRBJ2-2; D call uncertain. Looked up from germline, CDR1 is ENHRY and CDR2 is SYGVKD. Trimming stripped 0 bases from V and 6 bases from J, with 5 bases between. This CDR3 contains 13 residues.